A selection of T cell receptor beta chains follows, all from one sample in a study of graft-versus-host responses after intestinal transplantation. TCRdb's table, derived via immunoSEQ multiplex PCR, lists solely in-frame clones and lacks some. The repertoire holds about 15,000 clones, with about 61% as singletons. Sequencing used ileum tissue, obtained 524 days after transplant. The source of these receptors is a human patient who received an intestinal transplant, so some T cells may come from the graft donor. CDR3s include the opening cysteine and the closing phenylalanine or tryptophan. D genes are given only for firm matches. Clone size is shown for a subset of rows, as once, few, many or a class of expanded clone.

J	size	D	V	CDR3	DNA
TRBJ2-7	medium-sized	TRBD2	TRBV6-4	CASSEGLAGNYEQYF	TGTGCCAGCAGTGAGGGGCTAGCGGGGAACTACGAGCAGTACTTC
TRBJ2-5	.	TRBD1	TRBV5-4	CASSLDRADETQYF	TGTGCCAGCAGCCTCGACAGGGCCGACGAGACCCAGTACTTC
TRBJ2-5	.	.	TRBV10-2	CASSEVAETQYF	TGCGCCAGCAGTGAAGTAGCGGAGACCCAGTACTTC
TRBJ1-6	medium-sized	TRBD1	TRBV30	CAWSGTGDNSPLHF	TGTGCCTGGTCCGGGACAGGGGATAATTCACCCCTCCACTTT
TRBJ1-5	few	TRBD1	TRBV27	CASSPGQVHQPQHF	TGTGCCAGCAGTCCCGGACAGGTTCATCAGCCCCAGCATTTT
TRBJ1-4	few	TRBD1	TRBV19	CASISRGDSSNEKLFF	TGTGCCAGTATAAGTAGGGGGGACAGCTCTAATGAAAAACTGTTTTTT
TRBJ1-1	.	.	TRBV19	CASSIASGGNTEAFF	TGTGCCAGTAGTATAGCTAGCGGGGGGAACACTGAAGCTTTCTTT
TRBJ2-1	.	TRBD1	TRBV19	CATGTGVEQFF	TGTGCCACCGGGACAGGGGTTGAGCAGTTCTTC
TRBJ2-1	.	TRBD2	TRBV7-6	CASSRSGGTYNEQFF	TGTGCCAGCAGTCGTAGCGGGGGGACCTACAATGAGCAGTTCTTC
TRBJ2-7	few	TRBD1	TRBV19	CASTSGTGAYEQYF	TGTGCCAGTACATCCGGGACAGGGGCCTACGAGCAGTACTTC
TRBJ2-7	few	TRBD1	TRBV28	CASSHQTGGFSEQYF	TGTGCCAGCAGTCATCAAACAGGGGGCTTTTCCGAGCAGTACTTC
TRBJ2-1	.	.	TRBV7-6	CASSLGGGPYNEQFF	TGTGCCAGCAGCTTAGGCGGGGGCCCGTACAATGAGCAGTTCTTC
TRBJ1-1	.	.	TRBV7-2	CASSLQGGVNTEAFF	TGTGCCAGCAGCTTACAGGGTGGGGTGAACACTGAAGCTTTCTTT
TRBJ2-7	medium-sized	TRBD2	TRBV6-1	CASRLGGEGYEQYF	TGTGCCAGCAGACTCGGGGGGGAAGGATACGAGCAGTACTTC
TRBJ1-1	medium-sized	.	TRBV19	CASSINRGSTEAFF	TGTGCCAGTAGTATCAATCGCGGAAGTACTGAAGCTTTCTTT
TRBJ1-2	.	.	TRBV5-6	CASSFGGGANYGYTF	TGTGCCAGCAGCTTCGGCGGGGGCGCGAACTATGGCTACACCTTC
TRBJ1-2	.	TRBD1	TRBV30	CAWSRGRKDGYTF	TGTGCCTGGAGCAGGGGGCGCAAGGACGGCTACACCTTC
TRBJ2-7	.	.	TRBV18	CASSPPDSYEQYF	TGTGCCAGCTCACCACCGGACAGCTACGAGCAGTACTTC
TRBJ1-5	.	TRBD1	TRBV2	CASSHMTGGGNQPQHF	TGTGCCAGCAGTCACATGACAGGGGGAGGTAATCAGCCCCAGCATTTT
TRBJ2-7	.	.	TRBV6-1	CASRKQTGYEQYF	TGTGCCAGCAGGAAACAAACAGGGTACGAGCAGTACTTC
TRBJ1-6	.	.	TRBV21-1	CASSKQGWYSPLHF	TGTGCCAGCAGCAAGCAGGGGTGGTATTCACCCCTCCACTTT
TRBJ2-3	.	TRBD1	TRBV30	CACLEAGQGTDTQYF	TGTGCCTGCTTGGAGGCGGGACAGGGGACAGATACGCAGTATTTT
TRBJ2-7	few	TRBD1	TRBV2	CASSSPGQGAYEQYF	TGTGCCAGCAGTTCTCCGGGACAGGGGGCCTACGAGCAGTACTTC
TRBJ1-4	.	TRBD1	TRBV4-3	CASSPRGDGTNEKLFF	TGCGCCAGCAGCCCCAGGGGGGATGGGACTAATGAAAAACTGTTTTTT
TRBJ1-2	.	.	TRBV4-3	CASSRQNYGYTF	TGCGCCAGCAGCCGACAAAACTATGGCTACACCTTC
TRBJ1-4	few	.	TRBV15	CATSRRRPGRTNEKLFF	TGTGCCACCAGCAGACGCCGCCCCGGGAGAACTAATGAAAAACTGTTTTTT
TRBJ1-2	.	.	TRBV19	CASSKGVGGVYYGYTF	TGTGCCAGTAGTAAGGGGGTGGGAGGGGTATACTATGGCTACACCTTC
TRBJ2-1	.	TRBD2	TRBV7-2	CASTGAGGSYNEQFF	TGTGCCAGCACCGGAGCGGGGGGCTCCTACAATGAGCAGTTCTTC
TRBJ2-3	.	TRBD2	TRBV11-1	CASSFLAGGTDTQYF	TGTGCCAGCAGCTTTTTAGCGGGGGGCACAGATACGCAGTATTTT
TRBJ2-3	.	.	TRBV7-9	CASSFGGWGPHNNTDTQYF	TGTGCCAGCAGCTTCGGCGGTTGGGGGCCCCACAATAACACAGATACGCAGTATTTT
TRBJ1-4	.	TRBD1	TRBV5-8	CASSWGQGAIEKLFF	TGTGCCAGCAGCTGGGGACAGGGGGCGATTGAAAAACTGTTTTTT